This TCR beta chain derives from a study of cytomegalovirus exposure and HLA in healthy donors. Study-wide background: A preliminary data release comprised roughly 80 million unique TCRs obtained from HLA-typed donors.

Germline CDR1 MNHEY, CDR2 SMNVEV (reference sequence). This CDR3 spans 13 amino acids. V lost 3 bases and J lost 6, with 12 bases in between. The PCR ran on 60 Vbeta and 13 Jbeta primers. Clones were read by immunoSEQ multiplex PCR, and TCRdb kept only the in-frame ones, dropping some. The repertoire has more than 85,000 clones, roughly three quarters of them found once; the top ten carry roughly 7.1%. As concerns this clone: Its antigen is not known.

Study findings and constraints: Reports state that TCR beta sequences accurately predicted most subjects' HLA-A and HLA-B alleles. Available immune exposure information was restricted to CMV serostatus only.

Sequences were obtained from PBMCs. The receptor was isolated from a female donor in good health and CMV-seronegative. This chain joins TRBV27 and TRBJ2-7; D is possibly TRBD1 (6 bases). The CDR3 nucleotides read TGTGCCAGCAGTTTCCGCGGACAGTTCGAGCAGTACTTC. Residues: CASSFRGQFEQYF.